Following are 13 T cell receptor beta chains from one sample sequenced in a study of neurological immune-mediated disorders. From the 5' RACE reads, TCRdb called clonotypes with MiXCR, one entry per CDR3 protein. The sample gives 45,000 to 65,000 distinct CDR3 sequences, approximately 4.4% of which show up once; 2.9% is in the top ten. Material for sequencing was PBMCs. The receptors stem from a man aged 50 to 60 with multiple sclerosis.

CDR3 sequence reads: CASREGLQETQYF. CDR3 nucleotides: TGTGCCAGCAGGGAAGGCCTCCAAGAGACCCAGTACTTC. V usage is TRBV12-3 or TRBV12-4 and J usage is TRBJ2-5; D is ambiguous. CDR3 length: 13 residues. The germline V and J ends were trimmed by 6 bases and 1 base, with 9 bases remaining between them.

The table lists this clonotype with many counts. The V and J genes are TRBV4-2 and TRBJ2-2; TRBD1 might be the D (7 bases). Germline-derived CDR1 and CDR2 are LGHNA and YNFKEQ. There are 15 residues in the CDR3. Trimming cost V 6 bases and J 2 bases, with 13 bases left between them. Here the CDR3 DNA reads TGTGCCAGCAGACTGGAGGGGGCTAACACCGGGGAGCTGTTTTTT. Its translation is CASRLEGANTGELFF.

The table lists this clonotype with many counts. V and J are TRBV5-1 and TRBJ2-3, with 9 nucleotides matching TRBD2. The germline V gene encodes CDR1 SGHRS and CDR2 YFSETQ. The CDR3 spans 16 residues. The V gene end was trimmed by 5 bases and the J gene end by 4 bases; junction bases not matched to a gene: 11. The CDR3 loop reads CASRPEAGGMADTQYF. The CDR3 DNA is TGCGCCAGCAGGCCAGAGGCGGGAGGGATGGCAGATACGCAGTATTTT.

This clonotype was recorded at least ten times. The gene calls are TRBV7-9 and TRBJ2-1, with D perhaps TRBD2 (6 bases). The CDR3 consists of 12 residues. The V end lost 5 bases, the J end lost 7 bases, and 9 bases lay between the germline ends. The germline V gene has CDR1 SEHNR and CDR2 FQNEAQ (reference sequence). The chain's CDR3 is CASSGLANEQFF. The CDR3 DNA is TGTGCCAGCAGCGGTCTAGCGAATGAGCAGTTCTTC.

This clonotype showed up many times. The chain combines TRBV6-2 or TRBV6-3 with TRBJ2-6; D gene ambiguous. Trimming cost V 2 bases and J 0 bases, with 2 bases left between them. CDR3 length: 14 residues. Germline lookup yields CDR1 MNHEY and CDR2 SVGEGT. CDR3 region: CASSYISGANVLTF. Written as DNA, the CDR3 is TGTGCCAGCAGTTACATCTCTGGGGCCAACGTCCTGACTTTC.

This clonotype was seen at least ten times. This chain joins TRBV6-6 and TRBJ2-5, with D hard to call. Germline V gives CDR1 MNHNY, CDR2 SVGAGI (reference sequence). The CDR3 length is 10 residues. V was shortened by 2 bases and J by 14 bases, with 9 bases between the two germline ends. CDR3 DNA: TGTGCCAGCAGTTACCTCCTACCTTACTTC. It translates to CASSYLLPYF.

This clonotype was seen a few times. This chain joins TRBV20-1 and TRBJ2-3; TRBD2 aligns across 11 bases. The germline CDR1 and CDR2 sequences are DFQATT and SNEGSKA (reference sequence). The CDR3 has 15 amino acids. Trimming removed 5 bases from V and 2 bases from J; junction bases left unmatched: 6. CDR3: CSAFPGLAATDTQYF. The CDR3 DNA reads TGCAGTGCTTTTCCGGGACTAGCGGCCACAGATACGCAGTATTTT.

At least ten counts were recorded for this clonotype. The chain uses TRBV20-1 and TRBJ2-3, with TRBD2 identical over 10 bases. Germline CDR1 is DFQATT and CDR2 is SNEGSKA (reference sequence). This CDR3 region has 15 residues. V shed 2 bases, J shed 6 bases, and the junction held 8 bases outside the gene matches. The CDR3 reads CSARKLAGEGDTQYF. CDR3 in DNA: TGCAGTGCTAGAAAGCTAGCGGGAGAGGGGGATACGCAGTATTTT.

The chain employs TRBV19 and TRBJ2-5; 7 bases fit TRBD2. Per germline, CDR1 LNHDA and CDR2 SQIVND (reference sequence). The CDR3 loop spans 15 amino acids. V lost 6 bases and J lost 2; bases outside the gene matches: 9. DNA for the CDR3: TGTGCCAGTAGACAAGCTAGCGGACGACAAGAGACCCAGTACTTC. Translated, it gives CASRQASGRQETQYF.

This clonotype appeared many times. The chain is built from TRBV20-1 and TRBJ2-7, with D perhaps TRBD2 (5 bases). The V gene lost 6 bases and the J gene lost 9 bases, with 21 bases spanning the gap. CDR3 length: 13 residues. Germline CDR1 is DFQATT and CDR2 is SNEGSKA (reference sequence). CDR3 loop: CSAPAQRQGGQYF. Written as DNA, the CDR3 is TGCAGTGCCCCGGCGCAGCGGCAAGGTGGGCAGTACTTC.

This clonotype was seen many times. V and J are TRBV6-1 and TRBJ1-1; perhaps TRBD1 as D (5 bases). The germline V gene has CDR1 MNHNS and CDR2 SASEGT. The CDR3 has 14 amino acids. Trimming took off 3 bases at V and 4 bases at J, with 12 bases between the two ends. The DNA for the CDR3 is TGTGCCAGCAGTGAGTTTGGGACGTCCACTGAAGCTTTCTTT. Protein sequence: CASSEFGTSTEAFF.

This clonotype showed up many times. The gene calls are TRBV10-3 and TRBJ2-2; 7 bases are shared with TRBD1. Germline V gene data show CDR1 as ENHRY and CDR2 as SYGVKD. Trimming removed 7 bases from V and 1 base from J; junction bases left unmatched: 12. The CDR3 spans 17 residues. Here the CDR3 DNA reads TGTGCCATCATGGGGACAGCCTCACACAAGAACACCGGGGAGCTGTTTTTT. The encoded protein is CAIMGTASHKNTGELFF.

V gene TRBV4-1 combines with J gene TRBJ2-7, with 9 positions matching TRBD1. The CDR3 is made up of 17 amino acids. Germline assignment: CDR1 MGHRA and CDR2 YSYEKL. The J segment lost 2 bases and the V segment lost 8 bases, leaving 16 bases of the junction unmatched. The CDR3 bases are TGCGCCAGCGCACAGGGGGCGTCAAGGGCCATCCCCTACGAGCAGTACTTC. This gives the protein CASAQGASRAIPYEQYF.